This TCR beta chain was documented in a study of blood T cell repertoires in COVID-19. On the study more broadly: Samples of COVID-19 (acute and convalescent) were obtained from the United States, Italy and Spain. Sources were T cells, B-cell-depleted T cells, or PBMCs; the material itself was cDNA or gDNA.

Authors' processing steps: Using reference gene primer amplification, nucleated cell counts were estimated. Some clones are missing from TCRdb's copy, which holds only in-frame ones; the method was immunoSEQ multiplex PCR. D and trimming were read from the DNA, whereas the V and J calls and clone size are those reported in that table. The data contain under 80,000 clones, 70% to 90% of them singletons. The V gene lost 8 bases and the J gene lost 4 bases, with 8 bases spanning the gap. Germline CDR1 LNHDA, CDR2 SQIVND (reference sequence). The length of the CDR3 is 11 residues. The sample consisted of peripheral blood. This receptor was obtained from a woman of 80 years or more with active or convalescent COVID-19. The chain combines TRBV19 with TRBJ1-1; D possibly corresponds to TRBD1 (5 bases). In DNA form, the CDR3 reads TGTGCCAGTCCAGGGATCACTGAAGCTTTCTTT. As protein: CASPGITEAFF.